This entry is about one T cell receptor beta chain. This entry is derived from a study of blood T cell repertoires in COVID-19. The assay was immunoSEQ multiplex PCR, and TCRdb's table has in-frame clones only and misses some. In the table there are approximately 87,000 clones, around nine tenths of which are singletons. Sequencing was performed on peripheral blood. The TCR was taken from a man between 65 and 85 years old with active or convalescent COVID-19.

The CDR3 loop is CASSPPATGGYEQYF. CDR3 sequence (DNA): TGTGCCAGCTCACCACCCGCGACAGGGGGCTACGAGCAGTACTTC. The genes are TRBV18 and TRBJ2-7, with 9 positions matching TRBD1. CDR3 length: 15 amino acids. V was clipped by 0 bases and J by 3 bases; unmatched bases: 3. The germline CDR1 and CDR2 sequences are KGHSH and LQKENI.